The 23 T cell receptor beta chains below come from one sample, sequenced in a study of T cells in Graves' hyperthyroidism and ophthalmopathy. It was RNA transcripts that yielded the amplified TCR beta CDR3 regions. During a first-round RT-PCR of the TCR CDR3, the HTBI primer set was used. TCRdb called the multiplex PCR reads again in MiXCR, with one record for every CDR3 protein. The profile shows about 290,000 distinct CDR3 sequences, 10% to 15% of them singletons. Source material: blood. These receptors originate from a woman in her 30s with Graves' hyperthyroidism that later progressed to Graves' ophthalmopathy.

This clonotype showed up many times. This sequence joins TRBV7-2 and TRBJ2-1, with D perhaps matching TRBD2 (7 bases). This CDR3 is 16 amino acids long. CDR1 and CDR2 (germline): SGHTA, FQGNSA. V was clipped by 0 bases and J by 8 bases, with 17 bases between them. CDR3 in DNA: TGTGCCAGCAGCTTAGCGTGGGGGGGGGGCGGTTATGAGCAGTTCTTC. It specifies CASSLAWGGGGYEQFF.

This clonotype was seen ten or more times. This chain joins TRBV7-2 and TRBJ2-1; a weak D match, TRBD1 (6 bases). The length of the CDR3 is 15 residues. The germline V gene encodes CDR1 SGHTA and CDR2 FQGNSA. V was pared by 4 bases and J by 1 base, with 11 bases between. The CDR3 nucleotides are TGTGCCAGCAGCTACAGGGAGAATTCCTACAATGAGCAGTTCTTC. It yields the protein CASSYRENSYNEQFF.

This clonotype was recorded at least ten times. The CDR3 spells CASSARDRAGGYTF. For the CDR3, the DNA is TGTGCCAGCAGCGCCCGGGACCGCGCTGGTGGCTACACCTTC. The chain uses TRBV9 and TRBJ1-2; a possible D gene is TRBD1 (5 bases). With 3 bases removed from V and 7 bases from J, the gap between germline ends came to 16 bases. The CDR3 contains 14 residues. Per germline, CDR1 SGDLS and CDR2 YYNGEE.

Many counts were recorded for this clonotype. The chain is built from TRBV29-1 and TRBJ2-7; the D is unclear. The CDR3 is 14 amino acids. Germline-derived CDR1 and CDR2 are SQVTM and ANQGSEA. V lost 3 bases to trimming and J lost 4 bases, with 16 bases between them. In nucleotides, the CDR3 is TGCAGCGTTGAGATACCCGGGCTGGGGTACGAGCAGTACTTC. Its protein product is CSVEIPGLGYEQYF.

This clonotype was recorded at least ten times. The genes are TRBV28 and TRBJ1-5; no definite D call. Germline CDR1 and CDR2: MDHEN and SYDVKM. V shed 5 bases and J shed 6 bases, with 8 bases lying between them. This CDR3 is 12 amino acids long. The CDR3: CASSLYGQPQHF. The CDR3 DNA reads as TGTGCCAGCAGTCTCTACGGTCAGCCCCAGCATTTT.

This clonotype was observed at least ten times. The chain uses TRBV27 and TRBJ2-3; D remains ambiguous. V lost 6 bases and J lost 1, with 14 bases in between. Germline CDR1 is MNHEY and CDR2 is SMNVEV (reference sequence). The CDR3 consists of 15 residues. The CDR3 nucleotides are TGTGCCAGCAGCCCCCTACAAATTGGCACAGATACGCAGTATTTT. Its protein product is CASSPLQIGTDTQYF.

At least ten counts were recorded for this clonotype. The gene calls are TRBV13 and TRBJ2-3; no definite D call. The CDR3 has 15 amino acids. V was clipped by 4 bases and J by 6 bases, with 17 bases between them. CDR1 is PRHDT, CDR2 FYEKMQ, per germline (reference sequence). The CDR3 is CASSYPALLHDTQYF. CDR3 DNA sequence: TGTGCCAGCAGCTATCCCGCCCTACTTCACGATACGCAGTATTTT.

In this sample, this clonotype turned up many times. V gene TRBV3-1 combines with J gene TRBJ2-2; D gene ambiguous. CDR1 is LGHDT and CDR2 is YNNKEL in the germline V gene (reference sequence). V shed 2 bases and J shed 1 base, with 8 bases lying between them. This CDR3 has 15 amino acids. The CDR3 DNA follows: TGTGCCAGCAGCCAACCCCTGGGGAACACCGGGGAGCTGTTTTTT. This translates into CASSQPLGNTGELFF.

This clonotype showed up just once. A much bigger clone sits one base away, suggesting this may be a read error. The chain carries TRBV28 and TRBJ2-1; D gene unclear. In germline, CDR1 is MDHEN, CDR2 SYDVKM. This CDR3 has 9 amino acids. CDR3 nucleotide sequence: TGTGCCAGCGGGGATGAGCAGTCCTTC. It is translated as CASGDEQSF.

In this sample, this clonotype turned up a few times. The chain uses TRBV27 and TRBJ1-3, with D tentatively TRBD1 (6 bases). V lost 4 bases, J lost 4 bases, and 11 bases lay in between. This CDR3 comprises 14 residues. Germline V gene lookup returns CDR1 MNHEY and CDR2 SMNVEV (reference sequence). The CDR3 region is CASSSRGEGNTIYF. The CDR3, as DNA: TGTGCCAGCAGTTCCAGGGGAGAGGGAAACACCATATATTTT.

This clonotype has at least ten counts. The chain links TRBV7-9 to TRBJ2-1, with D perhaps TRBD2 (6 bases). Trimming took 5 bases from V and 5 from J, leaving 19 bases between them. Germline-derived CDR1 and CDR2 are SEHNR and FQNEAQ (reference sequence). The CDR3 extends over 16 amino acids. The CDR3 DNA is TGTGCCAGCAGCCTAACTCCGATAGGGACTCACAATGAGCAGTTCTTC. Protein sequence: CASSLTPIGTHNEQFF.

This clonotype was observed a few times. The chain uses TRBV6-2 or TRBV6-3 and TRBJ1-5, with 9 bases lining up with TRBD1. The length of the CDR3 is 15 residues. The V gene's germline CDR1 is MNHEY and CDR2 SVGEGT. V gave up 5 bases and J gave up 7 bases; unmatched junction bases: 9. The CDR3 coding sequence is TGTGCCAGCAGTCCCACAGGGGGCGCAGTACAGCCCCAGCATTTT. Residues: CASSPTGGAVQPQHF.

The sample holds a few counts of this clonotype. The chain has TRBV7-6 and TRBJ2-2; no clear D gene. V lost 3 bases to trimming and J lost 7 bases, with 9 bases between them. The CDR3 sequence is 13 residues long. The germline CDR1 and CDR2 sequences are SGHVS and FNYEAQ. CDR3 loop: CASSLSLGGELFF. CDR3 nucleotides: TGTGCCAGCAGCTTGAGTTTGGGCGGGGAGCTGTTTTTT.

V is TRBV18 and J is TRBJ2-2; D gene unclear. The CDR3 covers 11 residues. Between the trimmed V and J ends, which lost 2 bases and 10 bases, there was a span of 5 bases. CDR1 and CDR2 from the germline V gene are KGHSH and LQKENI. CDR3 region: CASSPAAELFF. For the CDR3, the DNA is TGTGCCAGCTCACCAGCCGCGGAGCTGTTTTTT.

In this sample, this clonotype turned up a few times. The V gene is TRBV19, the J gene TRBJ2-7; TRBD1 aligns across 9 bases. The germline CDR1 and CDR2 sequences are LNHDA and SQIVND (reference sequence). The CDR3 loop spans 15 amino acids. With V trimmed by 5 bases and J by 3 bases, 8 bases remained unmatched. The CDR3, as DNA: TGTGCCAGTAGTCCTTCTCCGGGACAGGGCTACGAGCAGTACTTC. Encoded protein: CASSPSPGQGYEQYF.

This rearrangement joins TRBV29-1 to TRBJ2-7; perhaps D is TRBD1 or TRBD2 (5 bases each). Germline CDR1 reads SQVTM; CDR2 reads ANQGSEA. Trimming removed 3 bases at V and 6 bases at J, with 12 bases between. This CDR3 has 12 residues. The CDR3 region has the DNA TGCAGCGTTGAGGGGGAAAGTCGCGAGCAGTACTTC. It specifies CSVEGESREQYF.

V and J are TRBV13 and TRBJ2-3, with 7 bases aligning to TRBD2. Trimming took 4 bases from V and 4 from J; bases not matched to a gene: 11. The CDR3 sequence is 16 residues long. Germline-derived CDR1 and CDR2 are PRHDT and FYEKMQ (reference sequence). The chain's CDR3 is CASSSGTIQGSDTQYF. In DNA, the CDR3 is TGTGCCAGCAGCTCAGGGACTATTCAAGGATCAGATACGCAGTATTTT.

This chain links TRBV9 with TRBJ1-1; D might be TRBD1 (5 bases). Trimming pared 3 bases from V and 2 bases from J, leaving 11 bases between. The CDR3 has 14 amino acids. Germline assignment: CDR1 SGDLS and CDR2 YYNGEE. CDR3 amino acids: CASSAGTDNTEAFF. For the CDR3, the DNA is TGTGCCAGCAGCGCCGGGACTGACAACACTGAAGCTTTCTTT. The full variable domain, completed using reference TRBV9 and TRBJ1-1, is DSGVTQTPKHLITATGQRVTLRCSPRSGDLSVYWYQQSLDQGLQFLIQYYNGEERAKGNILERFSAQQFPDLHSELNLSSLELGDSALYFCASSAGTDNTEAFFGQGTRLTVV.

Many counts were recorded for this clonotype. The chain carries TRBV7-2 and TRBJ1-2; 7 bases match TRBD1. This CDR3 contains 17 residues. Unmatched junction bases numbered 19, after V lost 5 bases and J lost 7 bases. Looked up from germline, CDR1 is SGHTA and CDR2 is FQGNSA. CDR3 coding DNA: TGTGCCAGCAGCCAACGGACCCCAGGGGGGAGAGACCCTGGCTACACCTTC. This translates into CASSQRTPGGRDPGYTF.

The table lists this clonotype with many counts. The chain couples TRBV27 to TRBJ1-1, with D maybe TRBD1 (5 bases). This CDR3 has 16 amino acids. Trimming removed 5 bases at V and 3 bases at J, with 19 bases between. Germline CDR1 reads MNHEY; CDR2 reads SMNVEV (reference sequence). CDR3 nucleotide sequence: TGTGCCAGCAGTCCCTTAGGTCAGGGTGGGGACACTGAAGCTTTCTTT. It yields the protein CASSPLGQGGDTEAFF.

This clonotype was counted a few times. The chain recombines TRBV4-2 with TRBJ1-5; D gene unclear. CDR1 LGHNA and CDR2 YNFKEQ come from the germline V gene. With 2 bases removed from V and 10 bases from J, the gap between germline ends came to 18 bases. There are 15 residues in the CDR3. The CDR3 DNA follows: TGTGCCAGCAGCCAACGTCTGTCGGATGGGGTACCCCAGCATTTT. Amino acids: CASSQRLSDGVPQHF.

V gene TRBV7-2 combines with J gene TRBJ2-2; D is uncertain. This CDR3 has 16 residues. Germline V gives CDR1 SGHTA, CDR2 FQGNSA. The ends were cut back, 1 base at V and 0 bases at J, with 9 bases in the middle. The DNA for the CDR3 is TGTGCCAGCAGCTTAGTCCGGACCGCGAACACCGGGGAGCTGTTTTTT. It specifies CASSLVRTANTGELFF.

This clonotype has more than one count but fewer than ten. This clone may be a read error of a much larger clone one base away. V usage is TRBV12-3 or TRBV12-4 and J usage is TRBJ1-1; TRBD1 is a possible D gene (6 bases). The ends were cut back, 5 bases at V and 10 bases at J, with 14 bases in the middle. This CDR3 is 12 amino acids long. The CDR3 sequence is CASSIGGVGAFF. For the CDR3, the DNA is TGTGCCAGCAGTATAGGGGGGGTTGGAGCTTTCTTT.